This T cell receptor (beta chain) was observed in a study of T cell responses to AZD1222 COVID-19 vaccine. At the level of the study: Timing groups of about 4 and about 12 weeks for second doses were pooled.

Profiled with immunoSEQ multiplex PCR; TCRdb holds only in-frame clones, not every one. Of roughly 140,000 clones listed, 88% are singletons. Germline-derived CDR1 and CDR2 are LNHDA and SQIVND (reference sequence). This CDR3 has 14 residues. The V gene lost 4 bases and the J gene lost 2 bases, with 8 bases spanning the gap. Notes on this clone: Its antigen is still unknown.

Points from the study as a whole: Donors were largely white British and mainly female; clonal diversity was possibly underestimated. When two AZD1222 doses had been given, Spike-specific TCR breadth and depth rose.

Source: peripheral blood, taken on day 0 of AZD1222 vaccination. The chain employs TRBV19 and TRBJ2-2; D not certain. The clonotype was recovered from an adult in good health. This CDR3 reads CASSRAGNTGELFF. CDR3 coding DNA: TGTGCCAGTAGTAGGGCTGGAAACACCGGGGAGCTGTTTTTT.